Listed here are 19 T cell receptor beta chains from one sample, sequenced in a study of T cell changes during pregnancy in multiple sclerosis. TCRdb keeps only in-frame clones here, not all; method: immunoSEQ multiplex PCR. The sample has around 42,000 clones, about 90% seen once. This sample comprised CD4+ T cells from peripheral blood mononuclear cells, obtained before pregnancy. The receptors originated from a female donor with multiple sclerosis, enrolled in a pregnancy study.

The J gene is TRBJ1-1, the V gene TRBV6-5; TRBD1 is a possible D gene (5 bases). V dropped 7 bases and J dropped 0 bases, with 15 bases sitting between them. Germline CDR1 reads MNHEY; CDR2 reads SVGAGI. CDR3 length: 15 amino acids. CDR3 residues: CASTPATGVNTEAFF. The DNA for the CDR3 is TGTGCCAGCACACCTGCCACGGGGGTGAACACTGAAGCTTTCTTT.

The J gene is TRBJ1-4, the V gene TRBV19; perhaps TRBD1 as D (6 bases). The germline V gene has CDR1 LNHDA and CDR2 SQIVND (reference sequence). This CDR3 region has 15 residues. V lost 9 bases, J lost 0 bases, and 14 bases lay in between. The CDR3 DNA sequence: TGTGCCAGCCTCCGGGACACCACAACTAATGAAAAACTGTTTTTT. Its protein product is CASLRDTTTNEKLFF.

The rearrangement links TRBV6-1 to TRBJ1-2, with D unresolved. Trimming removed 0 bases at V and 4 bases at J, with 6 bases between. CDR1 is MNHNS and CDR2 is SASEGT in the germline V gene. This CDR3 has 13 amino acids. This chain's CDR3 is CASSEATAYGYTF. CDR3 nucleotides: TGTGCCAGCAGTGAAGCTACAGCCTATGGCTACACCTTC.

A few counts support this clone. This chain uses TRBV29-1 with TRBJ1-1, with D possibly TRBD1 on 5 matching bases. V was pared by 4 bases and J by 5 bases, with 14 bases between. The CDR3 spans 13 residues. Germline V lookup: CDR1 SQVTM, CDR2 ANQGSEA. The CDR3 protein is CSVVQGLGTEAFF. DNA for the CDR3: TGCAGCGTTGTCCAGGGATTGGGGACTGAAGCTTTCTTT.

This clone was recorded once. The J gene is TRBJ2-5, the V gene TRBV4-3, with 7 bases lining up with TRBD2. The V segment lost 1 base and the J segment 1 base; nucleotides outside the gene matches: 6. The CDR3 is made up of 16 amino acids. The V gene's germline CDR1 is LGHNA and CDR2 YSLEER. The CDR3 DNA reads TGCGCCAGCAGCCAAGGGGAAGCGGGGTTCCAAGAGACCCAGTACTTC. Translation: CASSQGEAGFQETQYF.

The J gene is TRBJ1-2, the V gene TRBV7-9; D unclear. The V and J ends lost 4 bases and 5 bases respectively, with 11 bases between them. This CDR3 has 13 residues. Germline CDR1 reads SEHNR; CDR2 reads FQNEAQ (reference sequence). CDR3 bases: TGTGCCAGCAGCTCCCGAGCAGGTTATGGCTACACCTTC. It specifies CASSSRAGYGYTF.

This clone was counted a single time. The chain employs TRBV18 and TRBJ2-5; weak D call: TRBD2 (6 bases). Germline V gene data show CDR1 as KGHSH and CDR2 as LQKENI. CDR3 length equals 13 residues. Trimming pared 6 bases from V and 4 bases from J, leaving 12 bases between. This CDR3 reads CASSIGLLETQYF. For the CDR3, the DNA is TGTGCCAGCTCCATCGGACTATTAGAGACCCAGTACTTC.

To note about this clone: A junction boundary mismatches the germline segment, possibly from a read error. The genes are TRBV7-7 and TRBJ2-6; D ambiguous. There are 15 residues in the CDR3. The germline gives CDR1 SSHAT, CDR2 FNYEAQ (reference sequence). CDR3 in amino acids: CASSFGDPGANVLTF. The DNA of the CDR3 is TGTGCTAGCAGCTTCGGAGATCCTGGGGCCAACGTCCTGACTTTC.

This clone was counted a few times. V is TRBV18 and J is TRBJ1-2, with TRBD1 matching over 8 bases. This CDR3 is built from 13 residues. Germline V lookup: CDR1 KGHSH, CDR2 LQKENI. The V segment lost 6 bases and the J segment 6 bases; nucleotides outside the gene matches: 6. CDR3 bases: TGTGCCAGCTCGCGGACAGGGCAAGATGGCTACACCTTC. It codes for CASSRTGQDGYTF.

J is TRBJ1-1 and V is TRBV6-5; TRBD1 agrees at 7 bases. J gave up 4 bases and V 5 bases, and 7 bases lay outside the gene matches. The CDR3 loop spans 14 amino acids. Germline-derived CDR1 and CDR2 are MNHEY and SVGAGI. The DNA of the CDR3 is TGTGCCAGCAGTACTTACAGGGGAGGCACTGAAGCTTTCTTT. It translates to CASSTYRGGTEAFF.

This rearrangement joins TRBV7-2 to TRBJ1-1; maybe TRBD1 (5 bases). CDR1 is SGHTA, CDR2 FQGNSA, per germline. Deletions cut 4 bases from V and 4 bases from J, with 19 bases between. This CDR3 is 16 amino acids long. CDR3 region: CASSSREKKGRTEAFF. CDR3 in DNA: TGTGCCAGCAGCTCCCGTGAAAAGAAGGGGCGCACTGAAGCTTTCTTT. The full variable domain, rest sourced from reference TRBV7-2 and TRBJ1-1, is GAGVSQSPSNKVTEKGKDVELRCDPISGHTALYWYRQSLGQGLEFLIYFQGNSAPDKSGLPSDRFSAERTGGSVSTLTIQRTQQEDSAVYLCASSSREKKGRTEAFFGQGTRLTVV.

A few counts support this clone. The chain uses TRBV30 and TRBJ1-4; D is undetermined. Germline CDR1 reads GTSNPN; CDR2 reads SVGIG (reference sequence). The CDR3 runs to 15 residues. V was shortened by 2 bases and J by 0 bases, with 10 bases between the two germline ends. This CDR3 reads CAWSTAGATNEKLFF. The DNA for the CDR3 is TGTGCCTGGAGTACGGCCGGAGCAACTAATGAAAAACTGTTTTTT.

The V gene is TRBV5-1, the J gene TRBJ2-2, with TRBD1 identical over 10 bases. V shed 3 bases, J shed 6 bases, and the junction held 2 bases outside the gene matches. CDR3 size: 14 residues. Germline loops: CDR1 SGHRS, CDR2 YFSETQ. In nucleotides, the CDR3 is TGCGCCAGCAGCTCGGGACAGGGGCCCGGGGAGCTGTTTTTT. It codes for CASSSGQGPGELFF. Combining the CDR3 with reference TRBV5-1 and TRBJ2-2 gives the whole variable domain KAGVTQTPRYLIKTRGQQVTLSCSPISGHRSVSWYQQTPGQGLQFLFEYFSETQRNKGNFPGRFSGRQFSNSRSEMNVSTLELGDSALYLCASSSGQGPGELFFGEGSRLTVL.

The table lists this clone with a count of one. This chain links TRBV6-1 with TRBJ1-2; 10 bases agree with TRBD1. Germline CDR1 is MNHNS and CDR2 is SASEGT. V lost 8 bases to trimming and J lost 7 bases; unmatched junction nucleotides: 4. CDR3 size: 12 residues. The CDR3 sequence is CASEDRGLGYTF. Written as DNA, the CDR3 is TGTGCCAGCGAAGACAGGGGGCTTGGCTACACCTTC.

The genes are TRBV7-8 and TRBJ2-1; a possible D gene is TRBD1 (6 bases). This CDR3 has 13 amino acids. The V gene lost 3 bases and the J gene lost 5 bases, with 8 bases spanning the gap. From germline, CDR1 is SGHVS and CDR2 FQNEAQ. Here the CDR3 reads CASSLDRNNEQFF. As DNA, the CDR3 is TGTGCCAGCAGCTTGGACAGAAACAATGAGCAGTTCTTC. The whole variable domain, filled in from reference TRBV7-8 and TRBJ2-1, reads GAGVSQSPRYKVAKRGQDVALRCDPISGHVSLFWYQQALGQGPEFLTYFQNEAQLDKSGLPSDRFFAERPEGSVSTLKIQRTQQEDSAVYLCASSLDRNNEQFFGPGTRLTVL.

This chain links TRBV5-1 with TRBJ2-1; 10 bases line up with TRBD2. V trimming: 2 bases; J trimming: 15 bases; junction bases outside the gene matches: 14. The length of the CDR3 is 15 residues. Germline-derived CDR1 and CDR2 are SGHRS and YFSETQ. The CDR3 sequence is CASSLPESSGGSPFF. Here the CDR3 DNA reads TGCGCCAGCAGCTTACCCGAGAGTAGCGGGGGGAGTCCGTTCTTC.

The V call is TRBV25-1, the J call TRBJ1-5, with D possibly TRBD1 on 6 matching bases. Germline assignment: CDR1 MGHDK and CDR2 SYGVNS. Trimming took off 5 bases at V and 4 bases at J, with 12 bases between the two ends. This CDR3 spans 14 amino acids. CDR3 sequence: CASSPTQGNQPQHF. The CDR3 region has the DNA TGTGCCAGCAGTCCTACACAGGGAAATCAGCCCCAGCATTTT.

The rearrangement joins TRBV18 to TRBJ1-1; no definite D call. V gave up 3 bases and J gave up 6 bases, with 11 bases separating them. Germline assignment: CDR1 KGHSH and CDR2 LQKENI. This CDR3 is 13 amino acids long. CDR3 coding DNA: TGTGCCAGCTCACCTTTGGCGGAAGCTGAAGCTTTCTTT. Its translation is CASSPLAEAEAFF.

This clone is a singleton in its sample. The chain joins TRBV14 to TRBJ1-2, with D maybe TRBD1 (5 bases). CDR3 length: 14 amino acids. Germline lookup yields CDR1 SGHDN and CDR2 FVKESK. The germline V and J ends were trimmed by 5 bases and 4 bases, with 14 bases remaining between them. DNA of the CDR3: TGTGCCAGCAGCGAAGGTGGGGGGGTCTATGGCTACACCTTC. As protein: CASSEGGGVYGYTF. Filled out from reference TRBV14 and TRBJ1-2, the complete variable domain reads EAGVTQFPSHSVIEKGQTVTLRCDPISGHDNLYWYRRVMGKEIKFLLHFVKESKQDESGMPNNRFLAERTGGTYSTLKVQPAELEDSGVYFCASSEGGGVYGYTFGSGTRLTVV.